The 20 T cell receptor beta chains reported below all come from one sample, sequenced in a study of T cell responses to AZD1222 COVID-19 vaccine. This table comes from immunoSEQ multiplex PCR, and its TCRdb copy is limited to in-frame clones, with some not included. The table includes about 55,000 clones, over 70% detected once. The source was peripheral blood, collected on day 0 of AZD1222 vaccination. The source of these receptors is an adult in good health.

The chain carries TRBV4-3 and TRBJ1-3, with D possibly TRBD1 on 6 matching bases. The CDR3 covers 16 residues. Trimming left V 0 bases short and J 3 bases short, with 12 bases between. CDR1 and CDR2 from the germline V gene are LGHNA and YSLEER. CDR3 in amino acids: CASSQDWAQGGNTIYF. The DNA of the CDR3 is TGCGCCAGCAGCCAAGATTGGGCACAGGGTGGAAACACCATATATTTT.

The chain combines TRBV7-2 with TRBJ2-3; D may be TRBD1 (6 bases). The CDR3 is made up of 15 amino acids. V was trimmed by 5 bases and J by 4 bases, leaving 16 bases between them. Germline V gene lookup returns CDR1 SGHTA and CDR2 FQGNSA. The CDR3 DNA reads TGTGCCAGCAGCCCCCAACAGGGTAGGGCAGATACGCAGTATTTT. This codes for CASSPQQGRADTQYF.

V usage is TRBV24-1 and J usage is TRBJ2-1; 7 bases map to TRBD1. The CDR3 spans 15 residues. The germline V gene has CDR1 KGHDR and CDR2 SFDVKD. J was trimmed by 2 bases and V by 4 bases; bases with no gene match: 4. The CDR3 loop reads CATSEPGTAYNEQFF. CDR3 in DNA: TGTGCCACCAGTGAGCCCGGGACAGCCTACAATGAGCAGTTCTTC.

This chain connects TRBV27 to TRBJ2-7, with 9 bases matching TRBD2. CDR3 length: 14 amino acids. V gave up 3 bases and J gave up 0 bases; unmatched junction bases: 0. Germline V gene lookup returns CDR1 MNHEY and CDR2 SMNVEV (reference sequence). The CDR3 nucleotides are TGTGCCAGCAGTTTTAGCGGGAGCTCCTACGAGCAGTACTTC. This codes for CASSFSGSSYEQYF.

The gene calls are TRBV7-3 and TRBJ2-3; D not resolved. The ends were cut back, 1 base at V and 6 bases at J, with 8 bases in the middle. Germline V gene lookup returns CDR1 SGHTA and CDR2 FQGTGA. CDR3 length equals 13 residues. In DNA form, the CDR3 reads TGTGCCAGCAGCTTAAATCTTGAGGATACGCAGTATTTT. Residues: CASSLNLEDTQYF.

The gene calls are TRBV18 and TRBJ1-5; 9 nucleotides agree with TRBD1. Trimming removed 3 bases from V and 7 bases from J; junction bases left unmatched: 4. This CDR3 region has 14 residues. Germline V gives CDR1 KGHSH, CDR2 LQKENI. The CDR3 is CASSPTGGQQPQHF. As DNA, the CDR3 is TGTGCCAGCTCACCGACAGGGGGGCAACAGCCCCAGCATTTT.

The rearrangement joins TRBV5-6 to TRBJ1-1; the D is unclear. This CDR3 has 16 amino acids. Trimming cost V 4 bases and J 1 base, with 17 bases left between them. Germline values: CDR1 SGHDT, CDR2 YYEEEE. The CDR3 loop reads CASSPSPGHWNTEAFF. CDR3 DNA: TGTGCCAGCAGCCCCTCACCGGGCCATTGGAACACTGAAGCTTTCTTT.

This clone appeared a single time. This chain connects TRBV24-1 to TRBJ1-3; D is unresolved. The length of the CDR3 is 16 residues. Germline V gene sequence: CDR1 KGHDR, CDR2 SFDVKD. Deletions cut 9 bases from V and 0 bases from J, with 17 bases between. The CDR3 loop reads CATALIRPSSGNTIYF. The CDR3 nucleotides read TGTGCCACCGCGTTGATAAGGCCTAGCTCTGGAAACACCATATATTTT.

This clone was counted only a few times. The V gene is TRBV2, the J gene TRBJ2-2; D unresolved. This CDR3 contains 13 residues. The V gene's germline CDR1 is SNHLY and CDR2 FYNNEI. V was clipped by 4 bases and J by 5 bases, with 8 bases between them. The CDR3 DNA reads TGTGCCAGCAGTGTGGAGAAGACCGGGGAGCTGTTTTTT. Its translation is CASSVEKTGELFF.

J is TRBJ1-3 and V is TRBV4-2; unclear D gene. Germline CDR1 LGHNA, CDR2 YNFKEQ. Trimming shortened V by 0 bases and J by 3 bases, and 15 bases separated the two germline ends. The CDR3 has 17 amino acids. The CDR3 DNA sequence: TGTGCCAGCAGCCAAGATCAAGCAGCTACTAGTGGAAACACCATATATTTT. Amino acid sequence: CASSQDQAATSGNTIYF.

This chain connects TRBV6-5 to TRBJ1-2; D is unclear. V lost 1 base, J lost 4 bases, and 7 bases lay in between. Germline CDR1 and CDR2: MNHEY and SVGAGI. CDR3 length: 13 amino acids. The CDR3 nucleotides are TGTGCCAGCAGTTACTTGGGGATCTATGGCTACACCTTC. It translates to CASSYLGIYGYTF.

J is TRBJ1-6 and V is TRBV28; no firm D call. Germline-derived CDR1 and CDR2 are MDHEN and SYDVKM. Between the trimmed V and J ends, which lost 6 bases and 10 bases, there was a span of 10 bases. There are 12 residues in the CDR3. As DNA, the CDR3 is TGTGCCAGCAGAATCCAACGCTCACCCCTCCACTTT. It codes for CASRIQRSPLHF.

V is TRBV6-2 or TRBV6-3 and J is TRBJ2-2, with D perhaps assigned TRBD1 or TRBD2 (5 bases each). The CDR3 runs 16 residues. The germline V gene encodes CDR1 MNHEY and CDR2 SVGEGT. Trimming shortened V by 0 bases and J by 4 bases, and 12 bases separated the two germline ends. Written as DNA, the CDR3 is TGTGCCAGCAGTTACTCCGGCAGGGCGGGCACCGGGGAGCTGTTTTTT. It encodes CASSYSGRAGTGELFF.

The chain combines TRBV19 with TRBJ2-7; 7 positions match TRBD1. This CDR3 contains 14 residues. Germline values: CDR1 LNHDA, CDR2 SQIVND (reference sequence). V was clipped by 1 base and J by 3 bases; unmatched bases: 3. In nucleotides, the CDR3 is TGTGCCAGTAGTATAGGGACAGGCGACTACGAGCAGTACTTC. Translated: CASSIGTGDYEQYF.

This clone was detected once. The gene calls are TRBV11-3 and TRBJ1-1; D ambiguous. The CDR3 loop spans 12 amino acids. Trimming cost V 5 bases and J 11 bases, with 15 bases left between them. Germline CDR1 reads SGHNT; CDR2 reads YENEEA. CDR3: CASSRVEEKAFF. Here the CDR3 DNA reads TGTGCCAGCAGCCGGGTAGAAGAAAAGGCTTTCTTT.

J is TRBJ1-5 and V is TRBV18; D unclear. This CDR3 is built from 15 residues. Germline V gene sequence: CDR1 KGHSH, CDR2 LQKENI. Trimming shortened V by 5 bases and J by 6 bases, and 17 bases separated the two germline ends. The CDR3 DNA reads TGTGCCAGCTCAGCTACAGTTGATAGCGGTCAGCCCCAGCATTTT. This gives the protein CASSATVDSGQPQHF.

The chain has TRBV6-2 or TRBV6-3 and TRBJ2-7; D perhaps matches TRBD1 (6 bases). The CDR3 runs 14 residues. Germline CDR1 is MNHEY and CDR2 is SVGEGT. V dropped 3 bases and J dropped 3 bases, with 12 bases sitting between them. The CDR3 nucleotides are TGTGCCAGCAGTTATTCCGGACAGTTCTACGAGCAGTACTTC. Protein product: CASSYSGQFYEQYF.

The CDR3 here is CASSQDYTVSPLHF. In nucleotides, the CDR3 is TGCGCCAGCAGCCAAGATTATACAGTTTCACCCCTCCACTTT. V usage is TRBV4-1 and J usage is TRBJ1-6; no definite D call. The CDR3 runs to 14 residues. Germline lookup yields CDR1 MGHRA and CDR2 YSYEKL. The germline V and J ends were trimmed by 0 bases and 9 bases, with 9 bases remaining between them.

This clone was observed a few times. This sequence joins TRBV6-1 and TRBJ1-6; unclear D gene. The CDR3 is 16 residues long. V lost 4 bases and J 5 bases, leaving 15 bases between the germline ends. The germline V gene encodes CDR1 MNHNS and CDR2 SASEGT. Here the CDR3 DNA reads TGTGCCAGCAGTGGAAACAAGAATATAGATAATTCACCCCTCCACTTT. This translates into CASSGNKNIDNSPLHF.

V gene TRBV5-1 combines with J gene TRBJ2-7; maybe TRBD1 (6 bases). Germline CDR1 reads SGHRS; CDR2 reads YFSETQ. V was cut by 3 bases and J by 7 bases, with 20 bases left in between. The length of the CDR3 is 15 residues. The chain's CDR3 is CASSSRDGLRGEQYF. DNA of the CDR3: TGCGCCAGCAGCTCCCGGGACGGTCTAAGGGGGGAGCAGTACTTC.